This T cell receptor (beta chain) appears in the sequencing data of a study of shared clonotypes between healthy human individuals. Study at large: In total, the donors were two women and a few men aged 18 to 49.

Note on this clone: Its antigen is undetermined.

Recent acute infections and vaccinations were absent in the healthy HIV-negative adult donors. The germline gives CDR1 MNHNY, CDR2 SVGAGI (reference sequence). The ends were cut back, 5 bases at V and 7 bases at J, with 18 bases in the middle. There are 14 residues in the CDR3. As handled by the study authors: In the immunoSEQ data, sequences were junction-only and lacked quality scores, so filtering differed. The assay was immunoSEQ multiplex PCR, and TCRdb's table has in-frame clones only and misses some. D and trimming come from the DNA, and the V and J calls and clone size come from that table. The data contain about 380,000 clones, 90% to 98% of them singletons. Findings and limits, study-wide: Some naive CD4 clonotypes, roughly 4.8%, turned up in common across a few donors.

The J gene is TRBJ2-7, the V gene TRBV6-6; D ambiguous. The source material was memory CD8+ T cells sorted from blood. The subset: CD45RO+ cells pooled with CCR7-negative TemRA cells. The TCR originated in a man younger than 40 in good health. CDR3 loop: CASSKGPPYEEQYF. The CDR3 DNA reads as TGTGCCAGCAGTAAGGGCCCGCCCTACGAAGAGCAGTACTTC.